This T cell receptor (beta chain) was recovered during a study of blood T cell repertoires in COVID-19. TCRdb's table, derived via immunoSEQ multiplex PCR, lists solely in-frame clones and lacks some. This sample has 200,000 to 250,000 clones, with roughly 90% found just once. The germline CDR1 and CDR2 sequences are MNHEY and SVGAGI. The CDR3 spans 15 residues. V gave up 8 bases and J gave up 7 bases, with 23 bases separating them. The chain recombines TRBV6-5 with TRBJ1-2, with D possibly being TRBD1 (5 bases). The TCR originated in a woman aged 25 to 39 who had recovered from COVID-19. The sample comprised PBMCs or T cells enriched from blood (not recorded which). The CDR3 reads CASEEGRFVNLGYTF. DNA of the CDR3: TGTGCCAGCGAGGAGGGGCGCTTCGTCAACCTTGGCTACACCTTC.